These 32 T cell receptor beta chains share one sample of origin, sequenced in a study of T cell responses to AZD1222 COVID-19 vaccine. Sequenced by immunoSEQ multiplex PCR; TCRdb stores in-frame clones only, minus some. Among tens of thousands of clones listed, about 85% were seen once. The sample here was peripheral blood, taken on day 0 of AZD1222 vaccination. The source is an adult in good health.

This rearrangement joins TRBV9 to TRBJ1-3; D is unclear. The V gene's germline CDR1 is SGDLS and CDR2 YYNGEE. This CDR3 region has 15 residues. V dropped 0 bases and J dropped 0 bases, with 7 bases sitting between them. The CDR3 here is CASSVDGTSGNTIYF. The CDR3 nucleotides are TGTGCCAGCAGCGTAGACGGTACCTCTGGAAACACCATATATTTT.

This sequence joins TRBV10-3 and TRBJ1-1, with 7 bases identical to TRBD1. The junction had 1 base not matched to a gene; V was cut back by 6 bases and J by 3 bases. The CDR3 is made up of 12 amino acids. The germline V gene encodes CDR1 ENHRY and CDR2 SYGVKD. CDR3 region: CAIRGTDTEAFF. Here the CDR3 DNA reads TGTGCCATCAGGGGGACAGACACTGAAGCTTTCTTT.

CDR3 protein: CASSVGDRSYEQYF. DNA for the CDR3: TGTGCCAGCAGCGTAGGGGACAGATCCTACGAGCAGTACTTC. This chain joins TRBV9 and TRBJ2-7, with 7 nucleotides matching TRBD1. The CDR3 length is 14 residues. V lost 0 bases and J lost 1; bases outside the gene matches: 1. Germline CDR1 is SGDLS and CDR2 is YYNGEE.

This rearrangement joins TRBV2 to TRBJ1-2, with D perhaps TRBD1 (5 bases). Per the germline V gene, CDR1 is SNHLY and CDR2 is FYNNEI. The V end lost 7 bases, the J end lost 5 bases, and 17 bases lay between the germline ends. The CDR3 is 14 residues long. CDR3 sequence: CASNRGEGSYGYTF. The CDR3, as DNA: TGTGCCAGCAACCGGGGGGAGGGGTCTTATGGCTACACCTTC.

The chain joins TRBV7-2 to TRBJ2-5, with D perhaps TRBD2 (5 bases). V gave up 5 bases and J gave up 5 bases, with 18 bases separating them. The CDR3 length is 15 residues. CDR1 and CDR2 (germline): SGHTA, FQGNSA. For the CDR3, the DNA is TGTGCCAGCAGCCCCGGACTTTCACCCTGGGAGACCCAGTACTTC. This gives the protein CASSPGLSPWETQYF.

The J gene is TRBJ1-1, the V gene TRBV3-1 (or the pseudogene TRBV3-2); D is unclear. Germline CDR1 is LGHDT and CDR2 is YNNKEL (reference sequence). The V and J ends lost 7 bases and 2 bases respectively, with 5 bases between them. The CDR3 extends over 11 amino acids. The CDR3 nucleotides are TGTGCCAGCACCACCAACACTGAAGCTTTCTTT. It specifies CASTTNTEAFF.

This clone was recorded only once. V and J are TRBV6-5 and TRBJ1-1; 7 bases match TRBD1. Trimming took 2 bases from V and 5 from J; bases not matched to a gene: 5. Germline V gene data show CDR1 as MNHEY and CDR2 as SVGAGI. The CDR3 consists of 14 residues. The CDR3 nucleotides are TGTGCCAGCAGTTACGCCAGGGGGGAGACTGAAGCTTTCTTT. This gives the protein CASSYARGETEAFF.

The table lists this clone with a count of one. The genes are TRBV4-1 and TRBJ1-1; D not resolved. Deletions cut 0 bases from V and 9 bases from J, with 8 bases between. Germline CDR1 is MGHRA and CDR2 is YSYEKL. The CDR3 has 12 amino acids. CDR3 sequence (DNA): TGCGCCAGCAGCCAAGATCAAGGGAAAGCTTTCTTT. It encodes CASSQDQGKAFF.

There are a few counts of this clone. The gene calls are TRBV7-8 and TRBJ2-7; D unresolved. The CDR3 contains 16 residues. V was shortened by 4 bases and J by 0 bases, with 16 bases between the two germline ends. The germline gives CDR1 SGHVS, CDR2 FQNEAQ. The CDR3 nucleotides read TGTGCCAGCAGCTCAATGACGGACGGCTTCTCCTACGAGCAGTACTTC. This translates into CASSSMTDGFSYEQYF.

V usage is TRBV5-5 and J usage is TRBJ1-6; 9 bases match TRBD1. The CDR3 extends over 12 amino acids. Trimming removed 4 bases from V and 14 bases from J; junction bases left unmatched: 4. CDR1 and CDR2 (germline): SGHKS, YYEKEE (reference sequence). The CDR3 DNA reads TGTGCCAGCAGCCGGGACAGGGAAACCCTCCACTTT. It translates to CASSRDRETLHF. The variable domain in full, with the rest retrieved from reference TRBV5-5 and TRBJ1-6, is DAGVTQSPTHLIKTRGQQVTLRCSPISGHKSVSWYQQVLGQGPQFIFQYYEKEERGRGNFPDRFSARQFPNYSSELNVNALLLGDSALYLCASSRDRETLHFGNGTRLTVT.

V usage is TRBV6-5 and J usage is TRBJ1-2; 11 bases line up with TRBD1. Losses at the gene ends were 0 bases for V and 4 bases for J; bases not matched to a gene: 4. The CDR3 sequence is 16 residues long. Germline CDR1 MNHEY, CDR2 SVGAGI. The CDR3 DNA sequence: TGTGCCAGCAGTTACTCACGGACAGGGGGCAGCTATGGCTACACCTTC. Amino acid sequence: CASSYSRTGGSYGYTF.

This clone showed up just a few times. This rearrangement joins TRBV6-5 to TRBJ1-1, with D hard to call. This CDR3 comprises 15 residues. Germline V gene lookup returns CDR1 MNHEY and CDR2 SVGAGI. Trimming shortened V by 5 bases and J by 5 bases, and 18 bases separated the two germline ends. CDR3 loop: CASSLYSGGPTEAFF. In nucleotides, the CDR3 is TGTGCCAGCAGTCTTTATTCAGGTGGGCCAACTGAAGCTTTCTTT.

V and J are TRBV29-1 and TRBJ2-1; D is perhaps TRBD1 (6 bases). CDR3 length: 16 residues. The germline V gene has CDR1 SQVTM and CDR2 ANQGSEA. V lost 5 bases and J 1 base, leaving 18 bases between the germline ends. The CDR3 DNA reads as TGCAGCGTTAATGCACTGGACAGACTTTCCTACAATGAGCAGTTCTTC. It codes for CSVNALDRLSYNEQFF.

V usage is TRBV6-1 and J usage is TRBJ2-7; 8 nucleotides line up with TRBD1. This CDR3 has 12 residues. Germline assignment: CDR1 MNHNS and CDR2 SASEGT. Trimming cost V 3 bases and J 7 bases; bases outside gene matches: 2. The CDR3 loop is CASSDRGREQYF. CDR3 nucleotides: TGTGCCAGCAGTGACAGGGGGCGGGAGCAGTACTTC.

V usage is TRBV5-4 and J usage is TRBJ2-2; D is unresolved. The CDR3 covers 12 residues. In germline, CDR1 is SGHNT, CDR2 YYREEE (reference sequence). V lost 0 bases, J lost 13 bases, and 10 bases lay in between. The CDR3 DNA sequence: TGTGCCAGCAGCTTGGAGGGTTATCGGCTGTTTTTT. Translated, it gives CASSLEGYRLFF.

The chain recombines TRBV28 with TRBJ1-3, with D unresolved. Trimming left V 5 bases short and J 0 bases short, with 14 bases between. Germline V gene data show CDR1 as MDHEN and CDR2 as SYDVKM. The CDR3 covers 16 residues. The CDR3 is CASSTVGSYSGNTIYF. The DNA of the CDR3 is TGTGCCAGCAGTACCGTGGGAAGTTACTCTGGAAACACCATATATTTT.

The chain is built from TRBV30 and TRBJ1-2; D is ambiguous. V was clipped by 7 bases and J by 4 bases, with 13 bases between them. The CDR3 length is 12 residues. Germline CDR1 is GTSNPN and CDR2 is SVGIG (reference sequence). The CDR3 here is CASLGAFYGYTF. DNA of the CDR3: TGTGCCTCATTGGGAGCTTTCTATGGCTACACCTTC.

This chain joins TRBV18 and TRBJ1-2; 11 positions match TRBD1. The V gene's germline CDR1 is KGHSH and CDR2 LQKENI. V gave up 3 bases and J gave up 3 bases; unmatched junction bases: 6. The CDR3 sequence is 16 residues long. CDR3 in DNA: TGTGCCAGCTCACCGGGACAGGGGGGTTCGGACTATGGCTACACCTTC. Amino acids: CASSPGQGGSDYGYTF.

The chain has TRBV7-9 and TRBJ2-7; the D gene could be TRBD1 or TRBD2 (5 bases each). CDR1 SEHNR and CDR2 FQNEAQ come from the germline V gene (reference sequence). The CDR3 sequence is 12 residues long. Trimming pared 8 bases from V and 5 bases from J, leaving 13 bases between. The CDR3 protein is CASRSGLNEQYF. As DNA, the CDR3 is TGTGCCAGCCGCTCGGGGCTGAACGAGCAGTACTTC.

J is TRBJ2-7 and V is TRBV7-9, with D hard to call. The V end was cut by 5 bases, the J end by 3 bases, with 5 bases between. Germline CDR1 SEHNR, CDR2 FQNEAQ (reference sequence). The CDR3 length is 11 residues. CDR3 sequence reads: CASSLNYEQYF. The CDR3, as DNA: TGTGCCAGCAGCCTCAACTACGAGCAGTACTTC.

This clone appeared once. CDR3 nucleotides: TGTGCCAGCAGCCCCCGACGGGGGGAGACCCAGTACTTC. Translating it yields CASSPRRGETQYF. The chain carries TRBV3-1 (or the pseudogene TRBV3-2) and TRBJ2-5; possibly TRBD2 for D (6 bases). The CDR3 has 13 amino acids. The germline CDR1 and CDR2 sequences are LGHDT and YNNKEL (reference sequence). V lost 4 bases to trimming and J lost 5 bases, with 11 bases between them.

V usage is TRBV5-4 and J usage is TRBJ2-3; 9 bases are shared with TRBD2. With 2 bases clipped from V and 0 bases from J, the junction kept 10 bases outside the gene matches. In germline, CDR1 is SGHNT, CDR2 YYREEE (reference sequence). The CDR3 spans 18 residues. The CDR3 DNA sequence: TGTGCCAGCAGCTTCGGCGGGCTAGCGGGGATGAGCACAGATACGCAGTATTTT. This translates into CASSFGGLAGMSTDTQYF.

This chain uses TRBV4-3 with TRBJ1-2, with D unclear. Between the trimmed V and J ends, which lost 0 bases and 4 bases, there was a span of 18 bases. The CDR3 contains 17 residues. Germline CDR1 is LGHNA and CDR2 is YSLEER. CDR3 residues: CASSQDSPRVGSYGYTF. The DNA for the CDR3 is TGCGCCAGCAGCCAAGATTCCCCGAGAGTGGGTTCCTATGGCTACACCTTC.

The chain joins TRBV28 to TRBJ1-2; 9 positions agree with TRBD1. Per germline, CDR1 MDHEN and CDR2 SYDVKM. CDR3 length equals 13 residues. V lost 4 bases and J lost 7; bases outside the gene matches: 4. The CDR3 DNA sequence: TGTGCCAGCAGTTCGGGGACAGGGCTTGGCTACACCTTC. Translated, it gives CASSSGTGLGYTF.

The J gene is TRBJ2-5, the V gene TRBV19; tentatively, D is TRBD1 (6 bases). The CDR3 contains 16 residues. Germline V gene lookup returns CDR1 LNHDA and CDR2 SQIVND (reference sequence). The V end lost 3 bases, the J end lost 0 bases, and 14 bases lay between the germline ends. DNA of the CDR3: TGTGCCAGTAGTATCGGCAGGGGTCGGGACCAAGAGACCCAGTACTTC. This sequence encodes CASSIGRGRDQETQYF.

This clone has only one observation. This sequence joins TRBV6-5 and TRBJ1-3, with D possibly TRBD1 on 5 matching bases. This CDR3 spans 15 amino acids. Trimming shortened V by 6 bases and J by 4 bases, and 16 bases separated the two germline ends. Germline CDR1 reads MNHEY; CDR2 reads SVGAGI. CDR3 coding DNA: TGTGCCAGCAGACCGGAGGACACGTCAGGAAACACCATATATTTT. Translation: CASRPEDTSGNTIYF.

V is TRBV6-5 and J is TRBJ2-2; the D gene is possibly TRBD2 (7 bases). The germline CDR1 and CDR2 sequences are MNHEY and SVGAGI. The CDR3 covers 13 residues. The V and J ends lost 8 bases and 7 bases respectively, with 14 bases between them. The CDR3 is CASRGGVDGELFF. CDR3 DNA: TGTGCCAGCCGAGGGGGGGTAGACGGGGAGCTGTTTTTT.

This clone was seen only once. This chain joins TRBV5-1 and TRBJ1-6; 8 bases align to TRBD1. Germline values: CDR1 SGHRS, CDR2 YFSETQ. The V segment lost 2 bases and the J segment 6 bases; nucleotides outside the gene matches: 7. The CDR3 has 16 residues. DNA of the CDR3: TGCGCCAGCAGCTTTACCCCCGGGACAGGTAATTCACCCCTCCACTTT. Translating it yields CASSFTPGTGNSPLHF.

The gene calls are TRBV4-1 and TRBJ2-7; 7 bases match TRBD1. The V segment lost 5 bases and the J segment 4 bases; nucleotides outside the gene matches: 8. This CDR3 comprises 14 residues. CDR1 and CDR2 from the germline V gene are MGHRA and YSYEKL. The CDR3 sequence: CASSEQGKWYEQYF. Here the CDR3 DNA reads TGCGCCAGCAGCGAACAGGGGAAGTGGTACGAGCAGTACTTC.

This chain links TRBV18 with TRBJ2-7, with a possible D match to TRBD2 (6 bases). Germline CDR1 is KGHSH and CDR2 is LQKENI. The CDR3 is 15 amino acids. V was clipped by 5 bases and J by 4 bases, with 18 bases between them. This chain's CDR3 is CASSETGDSGYEQYF. CDR3 coding DNA: TGTGCCAGCTCAGAAACGGGGGACTCGGGATACGAGCAGTACTTC.

The chain recombines TRBV27 with TRBJ1-3, with D possibly TRBD1 on 6 matching bases. Germline V lookup: CDR1 MNHEY, CDR2 SMNVEV (reference sequence). The CDR3 runs to 14 residues. Trimming pared 6 bases from V and 1 base from J, leaving 10 bases between. The DNA of the CDR3 is TGTGCCAGCAGATCCAGGGGTTCTGGAAACACCATATATTTT. Its protein is CASRSRGSGNTIYF.

As DNA, the CDR3 is TGTGCCAGCACCCCGGGGCGAGGAACTGAAGCTTTCTTT. This gives the protein CASTPGRGTEAFF. The V call is TRBV7-2, the J call TRBJ1-1; possibly TRBD1 for D (5 bases). The CDR3 runs to 13 residues. Germline CDR1 is SGHTA and CDR2 is FQGNSA. V lost 7 bases, J lost 5 bases, and 14 bases lay in between.